The clone carrying this T cell receptor beta chain was picked up many times. These data belong to a study of T cells in Graves' hyperthyroidism and ophthalmopathy. This CDR3 has 15 residues. Germline assignment: CDR1 LGHDT and CDR2 YNNKEL (reference sequence). Trimming took off 2 bases at V and 1 base at J, with 11 bases between the two ends. RNA transcripts provided the source from which TCR beta CDR3 regions were amplified. First-round RT-PCR of the TCR CDR3 relied on the HTBI primer set. TCRdb fed the multiplex PCR reads into MiXCR, producing one record per CDR3 protein. The repertoire holds hundreds of thousands of distinct CDR3 sequences, with roughly 22% as singletons.

This TCR came from a man aged 25-40 years with Graves' ophthalmopathy. The gene calls are TRBV3-1 and TRBJ2-5; D is undetermined. The sequenced material came from blood. The CDR3 nucleotides are TGTGCCAGCAGCCAACGTGGGCGGTTCCAAGAGACCCAGTACTTC. Amino acids: CASSQRGRFQETQYF.